This paragraph covers one T cell receptor (beta chain) sequence. The germline V gene encodes CDR1 SGHDT and CDR2 YYEEEE. This CDR3 region has 13 residues. Trimming left V 0 bases short and J 2 bases short, with 5 bases between. The data are from a study of blood T cell repertoires in COVID-19. Libraries were prepared by immunoSEQ multiplex PCR; TCRdb keeps only in-frame clonotypes and omits some of them. This sample has 120,000 or so clones; about 79% occur once, and the top ten carry 2% to 2.5%. This chain uses TRBV5-6 with TRBJ1-2; D gene unclear. The source of this sequence is a man between 70 and 80 years old with acute or convalescent COVID-19. Input material: peripheral blood. CDR3 coding DNA: TGTGCCAGCAGCTTGGGCAGAAACTATGGCTACACCTTC. Its translation is CASSLGRNYGYTF.